This paragraph covers one TCR beta chain sequence. Its antigen remains unknown. Libraries were prepared by immunoSEQ multiplex PCR; TCRdb keeps only in-frame clonotypes and omits some of them. This sample has 11,000 or so clones, with about 60% found just once. Trimming pared 3 bases from V and 2 bases from J, leaving 6 bases between. The CDR3 consists of 13 residues. Per the germline V gene, CDR1 is SGHTA and CDR2 is FQGNSA. The data originate from a study of immune cell composition in non-small cell lung cancer. Study outcomes and limitations: Lung squamous cell carcinoma tumours had significantly higher top 10 clone scores and productive clonality than lung adenocarcinoma. Smoking pack-years did not significantly correlate with tumour TCR-beta clonality. Clones >0.5% enriched in tumour were rarer in adenocarcinoma (about 35%) than squamous (approximately 80%).

Specimen: lung tumor tissue. V usage is TRBV7-2 and J usage is TRBJ2-3, with unresolved D. The sequence was collected from a human donor with non-small cell lung cancer. The CDR3 loop reads CASSLFSTDTQYF. The DNA of the CDR3 is TGTGCCAGCAGCTTGTTCTCCACAGATACGCAGTATTTT.